In its sample, the clone carrying this TCR beta chain was seen many times. The antigen remains undetermined. HTBI primers from iRepertoire and Arm-PCR of CDR3 regions yielded the TCR beta libraries. TCRdb re-analysed the multiplex PCR reads in MiXCR, keeping a single row per CDR3 protein. The table lists around 460,000 distinct CDR3 sequences, around a fifth of them singletons. This sample stems from a study of regulatory T cells in long-lasting Graves disease. Time point defined: persistent/refractory GD, antithyroid drugs over 5 years with positive TRAb. PBMCs provided the RNA from which the TCR library was made. The study's findings and limits: TCR diversity in persistent Graves' patients was below that of newly diagnosed ones. Patients with persistent disease shared 2,500 to 3,500 public clonotypes, outpacing the roughly 970 shared by new patients. Segments TRBV28, TRBJ1-2 and TRBJ2-5 showed preferential usage in persistent disease. Accuracy may have suffered from the small sample size.

The CDR3 is 14 amino acids. V was cut by 6 bases and J by 2 bases, with 13 bases left in between. Germline V CDR1 and CDR2: SGHTA, FQGNSA. This rearrangement joins TRBV7-2 to TRBJ1-1, with TRBD1 as a possible D gene (6 bases). This sequence originates from a female donor with Graves disease. The specimen was peripheral blood mononuclear cells (PBMCs), collected when the disease was refractory, from a patient treated with antithyroid drugs. For the CDR3, the DNA is TGTGCCAGCAGTTTGGGGGGCCTCAACACTGAAGCTTTCTTT. Translated: CASSLGGLNTEAFF. Filled out from reference TRBV7-2 and TRBJ1-1, the complete variable domain reads GAGVSQSPSNKVTEKGKDVELRCDPISGHTALYWYRQSLGQGLEFLIYFQGNSAPDKSGLPSDRFSAERTGGSVSTLTIQRTQQEDSAVYLCASSLGGLNTEAFFGQGTRLTVV.